The sequence of this T cell receptor (beta chain) was determined in a study of Graves' ophthalmopathy and Graves' hyperthyroidism. Study-level findings and limits: Blood samples also showed most expanded thyroid clonotypes exceeding 0.001 frequency. Predictions made by the model for ophthalmopathy progression reached 70.59% sensitivity and just under 75% specificity.

Scientists amplified the TCR beta CDR3 regions from RNA transcripts. First-round RT-PCR used HTBI primers; second-round multiplex PCR followed. One entry per CDR3 protein results from TCRdb running MiXCR on the multiplex PCR reads. The sample lists under 350,000 distinct CDR3 sequences; about a sixth were seen once. This clonotype showed up many times. No antigen is known for it. The length of the CDR3 is 15 residues. Germline CDR1 and CDR2: SGDLS and YYNGEE. Trimming left V 0 bases short and J 4 bases short, with 11 bases between. Ophthalmopathy cases showed moderate-to-severe activity, scoring CAS ≥3 and NOSPECS ≥4, with duration under 3 months.

The clonotype comes from an adult man with Graves' ophthalmopathy. The sample consisted of peripheral blood. J is TRBJ1-5 and V is TRBV9, with a weak D call TRBD1 (6 bases). The DNA for the CDR3 is TGTGCCAGCAGCGTAGGGGGGGGCAGAAATCAGCCCCAGCATTTT. Translating it yields CASSVGGGRNQPQHF.